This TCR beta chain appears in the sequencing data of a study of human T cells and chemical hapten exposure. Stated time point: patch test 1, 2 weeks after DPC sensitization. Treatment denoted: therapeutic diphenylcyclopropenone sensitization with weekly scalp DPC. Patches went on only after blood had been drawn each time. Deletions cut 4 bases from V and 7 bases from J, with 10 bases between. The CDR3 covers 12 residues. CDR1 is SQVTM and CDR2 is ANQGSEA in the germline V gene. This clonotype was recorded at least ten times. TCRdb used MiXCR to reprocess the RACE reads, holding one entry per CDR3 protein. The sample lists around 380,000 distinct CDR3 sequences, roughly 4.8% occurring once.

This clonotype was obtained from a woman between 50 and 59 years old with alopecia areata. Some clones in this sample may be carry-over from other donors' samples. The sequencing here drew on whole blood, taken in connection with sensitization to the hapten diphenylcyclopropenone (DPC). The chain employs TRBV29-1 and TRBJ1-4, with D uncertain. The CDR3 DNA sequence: TGCAGCGTTGTGGGATACGGTGAAAAACTGTTTTTT. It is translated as CSVVGYGEKLFF.